This paragraph reports one T cell receptor beta chain. Its antigen specificity is not known. No per-base quality is available; no much larger clone lies one base away. This sample is drawn from a study of blood T cell repertoires in COVID-19 (TCRdb year 2020). About the full investigation: The collaborator samples originated in the United States, Italy and Spain and spanned the acute and convalescent phases of COVID-19. The samples were drawn from the first 160 participants of the ongoing ImmuneRACE study and from 1,254 subjects provided by 6 global collaborators. The sample metadata nearly always contained a de-identified subject ID, COVID-19 status, age in years and sex. Where HLA class I and class II types were available, the types were taken from metadata supplied by the sample provider, not from assay-based typing. The repertoires were released in a freely available public database meant as a resource for research on the immune response to SARS-CoV-2. The material from the prospective study consisted of cDNA or gDNA derived from T cells, B-cell-depleted T cells, or PBMCs. The dataset comprised deeply sampled blood TCRbeta repertoires from subjects exposed to, actively infected with, or recovered from COVID-19.

Whole blood was collected in K2EDTA tubes by collaborating institutions according to the institutions' own protocols. Collaborator samples were shipped for TCRbeta analysis as frozen whole blood, isolated PBMCs, or DNA extracted from either sample type. On the study overall, not on this receptor specifically: The quantity of clinical and demographic metadata differed by source and by participant and was supplied without curation.

According to the germline V gene, CDR1 reads SQVTM and CDR2 reads ANQGSEA. There are 13 amino acids in the CDR3, from cysteine to phenylalanine inclusive. The read is trimmed to its CDR3 DNA, 39 bases read in frame from base 1. Trimming takes 7 bases from V and 4 bases from J, and the germline ends sit 16 bases apart. The immunoSEQ Assay, a bias-controlled multiplex PCR, was used to amplify TCRbeta CDR3 regions from genomic DNA. The authors processed their data as follows. Within the assay, amplification of reference gene primers was used to estimate how many nucleated cells each sample contained. To quantify the absolute abundance of each unique TCRbeta CDR3 rearrangement, sequence reads were collapsed and filtered. For each sample, productive Simpson clonality was calculated as the square root of Simpson's diversity index across productive rearrangements. In TCRdb, the immuneACCESS table is reduced to in-frame sequences with V and J assigned. These tables do not hold every clone; where another copy was compared, an unresolved V gene accounts for under half, and the others remain unexplained. The V and J calls and clone size are taken from that table; D and trimming were inferred from the DNA. The sample profile shows tens of thousands of clones; roughly 90% of them were found once. Clones ranked in the top ten supply 2% of the sample.

This clonotype was sampled from a man aged 25-45 years with acute or convalescent COVID-19. The chain was built from TRBV29-1 and TRBJ1-1, with TRBD1 tentatively as D gene (5 bases match). The material sequenced was peripheral blood. The CDR3 loop reads CSGDESGGTEAFF. The DNA sequence is given as TGCAGCGGGGATGAGTCCGGGGGCACTGAAGCTTTCTTT.